The subject of this entry is one TCR beta chain. Antigen: not known. The data stem from a study of a mutant IDH1 vaccine in newly diagnosed glioma. As for the study in general: Males made up about 62% and females roughly 40% of treated patients, whose mean age was approximately 44 years. Former treatment meant radiotherapy, temozolomide, or both; the majority had gotten both. General study points: Patients showed vaccine-induced immune responses at a rate of roughly 93%.

TCRdb's table, derived via immunoSEQ multiplex PCR, lists solely in-frame clones and lacks some. The sample carries tens of thousands of clones, around 85% recorded once. Time point described: baseline, week 1 (first vaccination visit). As for treatment: pre-vaccination baseline after standard-of-care therapy. Germline V gene sequence: CDR1 LNHDA, CDR2 SQIVND (reference sequence). CDR3 size: 14 residues. Trimming took 5 bases from V and 13 from J; bases not matched to a gene: 14. V gene TRBV19 combines with J gene TRBJ2-1; 7 nucleotides agree with TRBD2. This receptor was taken from a woman in her thirties or forties with glioma. Sequenced material: PBMCs, taken from a glioma patient treated with radiotherapy, temozolomide or both. CDR3 bases: TGTGCCAGTAGTTCGGGGGAGGGCCGTCCTTCCCAGTTCTTC. Amino acid sequence: CASSSGEGRPSQFF.